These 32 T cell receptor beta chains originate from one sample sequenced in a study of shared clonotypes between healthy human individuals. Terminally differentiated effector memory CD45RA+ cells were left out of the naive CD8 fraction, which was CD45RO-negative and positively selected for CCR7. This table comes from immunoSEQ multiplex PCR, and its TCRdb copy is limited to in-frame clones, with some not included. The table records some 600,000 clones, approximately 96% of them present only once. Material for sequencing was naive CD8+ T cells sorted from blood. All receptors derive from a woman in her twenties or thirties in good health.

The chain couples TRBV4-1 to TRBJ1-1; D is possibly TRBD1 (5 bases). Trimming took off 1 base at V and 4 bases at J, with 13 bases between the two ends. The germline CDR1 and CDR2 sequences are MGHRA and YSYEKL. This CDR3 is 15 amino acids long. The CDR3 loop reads CASSQVGGVPTEAFF. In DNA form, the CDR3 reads TGCGCCAGCAGCCAAGTAGGAGGGGTCCCCACTGAAGCTTTCTTT.

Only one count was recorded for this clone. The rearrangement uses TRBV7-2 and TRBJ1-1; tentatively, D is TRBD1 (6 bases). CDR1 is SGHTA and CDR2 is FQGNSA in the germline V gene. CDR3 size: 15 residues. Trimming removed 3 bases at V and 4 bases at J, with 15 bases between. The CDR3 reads CASSFVTGRITEAFF. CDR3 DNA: TGTGCCAGCAGCTTTGTTACAGGGCGAATCACTGAAGCTTTCTTT.

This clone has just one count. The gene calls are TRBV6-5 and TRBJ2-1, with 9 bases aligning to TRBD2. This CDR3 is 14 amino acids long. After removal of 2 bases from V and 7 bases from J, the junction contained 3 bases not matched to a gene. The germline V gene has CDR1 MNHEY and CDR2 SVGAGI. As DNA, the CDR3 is TGTGCCAGCAGTTACGGGCTAGCGGGAAATGAGCAGTTCTTC. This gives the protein CASSYGLAGNEQFF.

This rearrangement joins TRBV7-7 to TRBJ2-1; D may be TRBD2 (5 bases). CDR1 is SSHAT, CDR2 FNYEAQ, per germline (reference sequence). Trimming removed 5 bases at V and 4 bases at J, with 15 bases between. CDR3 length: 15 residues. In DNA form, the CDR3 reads TGTGCCAGCAGCCGCTGGACTGGGAGATACAATGAGCAGTTCTTC. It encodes CASSRWTGRYNEQFF.

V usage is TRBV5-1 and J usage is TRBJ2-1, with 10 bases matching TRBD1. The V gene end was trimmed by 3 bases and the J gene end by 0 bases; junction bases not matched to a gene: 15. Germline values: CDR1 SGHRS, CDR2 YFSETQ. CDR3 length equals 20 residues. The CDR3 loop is CASSWTTGTGVKSSYNEQFF. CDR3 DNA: TGCGCCAGCAGCTGGACGACCGGGACAGGGGTCAAGAGCTCCTACAATGAGCAGTTCTTC. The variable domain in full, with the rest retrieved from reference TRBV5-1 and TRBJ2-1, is KAGVTQTPRYLIKTRGQQVTLSCSPISGHRSVSWYQQTPGQGLQFLFEYFSETQRNKGNFPGRFSGRQFSNSRSEMNVSTLELGDSALYLCASSWTTGTGVKSSYNEQFFGPGTRLTVL.

In DNA form, the CDR3 reads TGTGCCAGCAGCTTCGATCGGGCCGACGAGCAGTACTTC. The encoded protein is CASSFDRADEQYF. The V call is TRBV7-9, the J call TRBJ2-7, with D hard to call. In germline, CDR1 is SEHNR, CDR2 FQNEAQ (reference sequence). V gave up 3 bases and J gave up 5 bases, with 11 bases separating them. The CDR3 has 13 amino acids. The variable domain in full, with the rest retrieved from reference TRBV7-9 and TRBJ2-7, is DTGVSQNPRHKITKRGQNVTFRCDPISEHNRLYWYRQTLGQGPEFLTYFQNEAQLEKSRLLSDRFSAERPKGSFSTLEIQRTEQGDSAMYLCASSFDRADEQYFGPGTRLTVT.

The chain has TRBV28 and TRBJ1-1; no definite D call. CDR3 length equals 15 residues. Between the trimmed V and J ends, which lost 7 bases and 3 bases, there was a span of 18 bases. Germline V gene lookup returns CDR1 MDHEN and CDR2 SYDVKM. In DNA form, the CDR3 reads TGTGCCAGCACCGTCGGGGATAAGGGCTACACTGAAGCTTTCTTT. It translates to CASTVGDKGYTEAFF.

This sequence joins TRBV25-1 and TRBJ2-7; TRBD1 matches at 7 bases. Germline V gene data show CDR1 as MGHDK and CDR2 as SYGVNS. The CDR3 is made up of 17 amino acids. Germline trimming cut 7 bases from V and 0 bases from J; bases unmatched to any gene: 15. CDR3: CASIGIRDSLGSYEQYF. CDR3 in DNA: TGTGCCAGCATAGGCATACGGGACAGCCTAGGCTCCTACGAGCAGTACTTC.

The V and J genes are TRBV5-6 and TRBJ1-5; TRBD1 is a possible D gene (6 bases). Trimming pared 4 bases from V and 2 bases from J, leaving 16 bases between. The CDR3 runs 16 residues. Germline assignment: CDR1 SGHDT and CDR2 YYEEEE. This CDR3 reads CASSITGPVGNQPQHF. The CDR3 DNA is TGTGCCAGCAGCATTACAGGGCCCGTGGGCAATCAGCCCCAGCATTTT.

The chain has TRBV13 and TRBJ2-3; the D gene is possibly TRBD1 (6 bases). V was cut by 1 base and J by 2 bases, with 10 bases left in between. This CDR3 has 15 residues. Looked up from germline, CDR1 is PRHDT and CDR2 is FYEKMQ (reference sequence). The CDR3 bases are TGTGCCAGCAGCTTAGTACAGGGACCCACAGATACGCAGTATTTT. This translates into CASSLVQGPTDTQYF. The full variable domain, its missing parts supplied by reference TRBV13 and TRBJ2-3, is AAGVIQSPRHLIKEKRETATLKCYPIPRHDTVYWYQQGPGQDPQFLISFYEKMQSDKGSIPDRFSAQQFSDYHSELNMSSLELGDSALYFCASSLVQGPTDTQYFGPGTRLTVL.

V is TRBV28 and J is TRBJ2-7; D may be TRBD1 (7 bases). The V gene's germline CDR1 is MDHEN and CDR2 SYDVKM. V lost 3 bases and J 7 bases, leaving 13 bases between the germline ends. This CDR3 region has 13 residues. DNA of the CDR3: TGTGCCAGCAGTTTGAGGGGGCGGGAAGAGCAGTACTTC. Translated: CASSLRGREEQYF.

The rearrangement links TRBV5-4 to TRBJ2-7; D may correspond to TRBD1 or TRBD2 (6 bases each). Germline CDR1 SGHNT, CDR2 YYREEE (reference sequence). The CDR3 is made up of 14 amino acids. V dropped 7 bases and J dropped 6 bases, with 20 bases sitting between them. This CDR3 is CASRLEGGISEQYF. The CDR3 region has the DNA TGTGCCAGCCGGCTCGAGGGGGGAATCTCCGAGCAGTACTTC.

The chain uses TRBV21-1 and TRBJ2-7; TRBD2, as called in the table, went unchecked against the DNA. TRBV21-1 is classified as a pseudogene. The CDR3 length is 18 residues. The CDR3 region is CASSKVPLAWKGSYEQYF. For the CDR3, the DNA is TGTGCCAGCAGCAAAGTTCCACTAGCGTGGAAGGGGAGCTACGAGCAGTACTTC.

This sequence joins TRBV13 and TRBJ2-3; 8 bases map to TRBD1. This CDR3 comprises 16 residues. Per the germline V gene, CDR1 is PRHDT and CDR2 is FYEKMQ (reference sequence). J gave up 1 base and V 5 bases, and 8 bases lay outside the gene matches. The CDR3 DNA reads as TGTGCCAGCAGCCCCGCCGGACAGGGCCGCACAGATACGCAGTATTTT. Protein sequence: CASSPAGQGRTDTQYF.

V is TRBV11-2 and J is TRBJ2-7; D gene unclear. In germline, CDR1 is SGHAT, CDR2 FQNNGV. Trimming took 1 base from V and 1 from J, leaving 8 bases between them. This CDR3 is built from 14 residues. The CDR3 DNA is TGTGCCAGCAGCTTAGGCTTGGGGTCCTACGAGCAGTACTTC. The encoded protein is CASSLGLGSYEQYF.

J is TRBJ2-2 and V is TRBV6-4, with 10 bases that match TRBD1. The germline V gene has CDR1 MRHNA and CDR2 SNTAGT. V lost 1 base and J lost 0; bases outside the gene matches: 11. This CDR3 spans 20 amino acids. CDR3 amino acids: CASSDYGTGELFTNTGELFF. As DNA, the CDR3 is TGTGCCAGCAGTGACTACGGGACAGGGGAACTCTTTACGAACACCGGGGAGCTGTTTTTT.

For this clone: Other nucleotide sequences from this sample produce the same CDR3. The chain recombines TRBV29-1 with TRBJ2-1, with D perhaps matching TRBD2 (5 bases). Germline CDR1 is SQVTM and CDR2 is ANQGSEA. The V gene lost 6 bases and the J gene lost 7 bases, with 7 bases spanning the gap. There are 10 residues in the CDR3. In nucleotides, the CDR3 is TGCAGCGTACGGGGAAATGAGCAGTTCTTC. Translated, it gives CSVRGNEQFF.

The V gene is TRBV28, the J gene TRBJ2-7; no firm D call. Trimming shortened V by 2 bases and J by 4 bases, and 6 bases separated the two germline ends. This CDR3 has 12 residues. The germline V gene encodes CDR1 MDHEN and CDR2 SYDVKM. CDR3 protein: CASSLQPYEQYF. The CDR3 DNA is TGTGCCAGCAGTTTACAACCGTACGAGCAGTACTTC.

The CDR3 region is CASSSTKGATGELFF. CDR3 nucleotides: TGCGCCAGCAGCTCCACCAAAGGGGCTACCGGGGAGCTGTTTTTT. The J gene is TRBJ2-2, the V gene TRBV4-1, with a possible D match to TRBD1 (5 bases). With 5 bases removed from V and 5 bases from J, the gap between germline ends came to 15 bases. The CDR3 runs to 15 residues. Germline V gives CDR1 MGHRA, CDR2 YSYEKL.

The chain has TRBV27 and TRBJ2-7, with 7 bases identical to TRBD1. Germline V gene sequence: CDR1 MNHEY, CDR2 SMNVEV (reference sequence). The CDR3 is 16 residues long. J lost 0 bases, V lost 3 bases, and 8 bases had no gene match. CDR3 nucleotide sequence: TGTGCCAGCAGTTTCTCCTCCGGGACAGCCTCCTACGAGCAGTACTTC. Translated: CASSFSSGTASYEQYF.

The DNA of the CDR3 is TGTGCCAGCAGCTACCCTAGCGGGAGTTCACATGAGCAGTTCTTC. It codes for CASSYPSGSSHEQFF. The chain is built from TRBV13 and TRBJ2-1, with TRBD2 matching over 10 bases. V was clipped by 4 bases and J by 8 bases; unmatched bases: 8. The V gene's germline CDR1 is PRHDT and CDR2 FYEKMQ (reference sequence). The CDR3 is 15 amino acids.

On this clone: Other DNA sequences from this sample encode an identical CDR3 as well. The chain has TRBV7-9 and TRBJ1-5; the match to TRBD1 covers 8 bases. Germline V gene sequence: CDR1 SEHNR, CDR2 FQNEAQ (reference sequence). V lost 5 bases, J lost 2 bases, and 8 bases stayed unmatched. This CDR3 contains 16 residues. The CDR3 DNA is TGTGCCAGCAGCCCCCAGGGGGCCGGTGGCAATCAGCCCCAGCATTTT. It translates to CASSPQGAGGNQPQHF.

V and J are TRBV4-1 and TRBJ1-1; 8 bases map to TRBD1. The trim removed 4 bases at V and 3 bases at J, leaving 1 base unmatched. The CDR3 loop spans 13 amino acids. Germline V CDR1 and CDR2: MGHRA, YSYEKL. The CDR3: CASSPGGYTEAFF. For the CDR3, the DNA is TGCGCCAGCAGCCCAGGGGGCTACACTGAAGCTTTCTTT.

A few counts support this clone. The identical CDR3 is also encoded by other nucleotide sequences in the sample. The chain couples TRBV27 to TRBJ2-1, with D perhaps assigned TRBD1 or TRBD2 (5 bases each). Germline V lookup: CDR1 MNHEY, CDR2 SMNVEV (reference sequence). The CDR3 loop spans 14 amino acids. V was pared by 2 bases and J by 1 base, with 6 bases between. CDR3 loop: CASSLGGSYNEQFF. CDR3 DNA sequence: TGTGCCAGCAGTTTAGGGGGATCCTACAATGAGCAGTTCTTC.

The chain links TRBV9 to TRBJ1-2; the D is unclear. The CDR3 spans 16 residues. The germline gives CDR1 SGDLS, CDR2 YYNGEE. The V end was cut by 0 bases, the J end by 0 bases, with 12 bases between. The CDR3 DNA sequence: TGTGCCAGCAGCGTAGACGCGTCAGAAGCTAACTATGGCTACACCTTC. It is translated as CASSVDASEANYGYTF. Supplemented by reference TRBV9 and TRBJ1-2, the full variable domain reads DSGVTQTPKHLITATGQRVTLRCSPRSGDLSVYWYQQSLDQGLQFLIQYYNGEERAKGNILERFSAQQFPDLHSELNLSSLELGDSALYFCASSVDASEANYGYTFGSGTRLTVV.

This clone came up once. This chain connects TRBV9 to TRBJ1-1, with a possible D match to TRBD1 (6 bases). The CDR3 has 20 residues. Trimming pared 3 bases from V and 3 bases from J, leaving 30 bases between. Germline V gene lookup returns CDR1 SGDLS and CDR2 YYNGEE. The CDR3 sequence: CASSANPAGALFSHHTEAFF. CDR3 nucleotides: TGTGCCAGCAGCGCCAACCCGGCAGGGGCCCTTTTCTCCCACCACACTGAAGCTTTCTTT.

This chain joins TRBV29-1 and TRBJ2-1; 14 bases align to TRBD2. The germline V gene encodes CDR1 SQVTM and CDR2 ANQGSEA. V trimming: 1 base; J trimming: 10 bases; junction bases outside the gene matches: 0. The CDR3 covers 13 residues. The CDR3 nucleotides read TGCAGCGTTGAAGGGACTAGCGGGAGGGAGCAGTTCTTC. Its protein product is CSVEGTSGREQFF.

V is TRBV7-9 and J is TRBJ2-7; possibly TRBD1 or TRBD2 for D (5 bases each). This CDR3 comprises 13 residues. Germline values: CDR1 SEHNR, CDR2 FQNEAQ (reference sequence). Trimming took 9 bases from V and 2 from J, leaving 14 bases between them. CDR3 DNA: TGTGCCAGTTGGGACCCCGCGACCTACGAGCAGTACTTC. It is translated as CASWDPATYEQYF.

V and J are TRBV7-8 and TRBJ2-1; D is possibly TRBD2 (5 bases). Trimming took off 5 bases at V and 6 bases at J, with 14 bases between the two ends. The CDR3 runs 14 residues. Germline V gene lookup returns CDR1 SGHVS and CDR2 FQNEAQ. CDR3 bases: TGTGCCAGCAGCCCCCCGGCTGGGAGCAATGAGCAGTTCTTC. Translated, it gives CASSPPAGSNEQFF.

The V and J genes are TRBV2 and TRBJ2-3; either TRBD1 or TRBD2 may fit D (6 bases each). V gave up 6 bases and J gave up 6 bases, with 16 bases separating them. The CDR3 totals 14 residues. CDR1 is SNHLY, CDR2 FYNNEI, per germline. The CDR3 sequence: CASSESLGGDTQYF. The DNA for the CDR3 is TGTGCCAGCAGCGAAAGTCTAGGGGGGGATACGCAGTATTTT.

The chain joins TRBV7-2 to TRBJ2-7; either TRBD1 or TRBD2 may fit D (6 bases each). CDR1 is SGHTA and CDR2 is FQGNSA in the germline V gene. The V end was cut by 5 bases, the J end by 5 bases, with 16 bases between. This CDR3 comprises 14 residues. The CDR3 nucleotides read TGTGCCAGCAGCCCCGGCCTGGGGGGCGACGAGCAGTACTTC. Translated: CASSPGLGGDEQYF.

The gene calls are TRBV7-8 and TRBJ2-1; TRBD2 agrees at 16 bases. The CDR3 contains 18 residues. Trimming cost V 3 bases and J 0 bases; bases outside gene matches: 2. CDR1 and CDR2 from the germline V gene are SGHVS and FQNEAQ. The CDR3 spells CASSLGLAGGHSYNEQFF. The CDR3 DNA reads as TGTGCCAGCAGCTTGGGACTAGCGGGAGGGCACTCCTACAATGAGCAGTTCTTC.